Reported below is one TCR beta chain. Its antigen is as yet unknown. The sample originates from a study of cytomegalovirus exposure and HLA in healthy donors. Whole-study findings and limits: Presence/absence analyses rested on an assumption that sequencing depth was roughly uniform across donors. It emerged from a later analysis that several of the most significant clusters appeared to be linked to common viral pathogens. In a later analysis, TCR beta V- and J-gene trimming showed a link to a missense DCLRE1C variant.

The PCR was carried out with 60 Vbeta primers and 13 Jbeta primers. Repertoires were generated with immunoSEQ multiplex PCR, while TCRdb's copy carries only in-frame clones and drops some. This sample has about 130,000 clones, with approximately 84% found just once. Trimming left V 0 bases short and J 5 bases short, with 16 bases between. The CDR3 is 16 amino acids. CDR1 GTSNPN and CDR2 SVGIG come from the germline V gene (reference sequence). The chain is built from TRBV30 and TRBJ2-2; maybe TRBD1 (6 bases). This sequence was found in a man between 18 and 29 years old in good health and CMV-seropositive. The sample was PBMCs. This CDR3 reads CAWSVVTPRGTGELFF. As DNA, the CDR3 is TGTGCCTGGAGTGTGGTAACTCCCAGGGGTACCGGGGAGCTGTTTTTT.